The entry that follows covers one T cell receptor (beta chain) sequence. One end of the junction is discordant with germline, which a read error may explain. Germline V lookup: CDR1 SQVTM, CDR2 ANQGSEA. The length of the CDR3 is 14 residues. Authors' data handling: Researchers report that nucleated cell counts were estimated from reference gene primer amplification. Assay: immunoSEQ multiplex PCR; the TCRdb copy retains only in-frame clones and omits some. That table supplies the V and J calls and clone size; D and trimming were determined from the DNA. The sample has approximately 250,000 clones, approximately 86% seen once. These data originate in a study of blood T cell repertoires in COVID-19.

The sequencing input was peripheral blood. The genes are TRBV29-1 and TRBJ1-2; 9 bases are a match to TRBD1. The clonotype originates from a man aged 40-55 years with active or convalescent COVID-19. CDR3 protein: CTGTGQLSGYGYTF. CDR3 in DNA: TGTACTGGGACAGGGCAATTATCGGGTTATGGCTACACCTTC.